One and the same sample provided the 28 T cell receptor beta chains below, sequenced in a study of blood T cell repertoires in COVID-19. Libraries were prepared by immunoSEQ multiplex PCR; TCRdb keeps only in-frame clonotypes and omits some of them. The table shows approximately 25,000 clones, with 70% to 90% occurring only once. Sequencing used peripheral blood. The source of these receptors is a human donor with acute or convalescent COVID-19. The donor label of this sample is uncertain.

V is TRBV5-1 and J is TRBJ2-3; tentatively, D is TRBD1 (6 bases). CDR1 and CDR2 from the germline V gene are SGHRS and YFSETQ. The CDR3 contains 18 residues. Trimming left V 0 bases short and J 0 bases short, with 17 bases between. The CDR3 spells CASSLVGPGVLSTDTQYF. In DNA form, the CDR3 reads TGCGCCAGCAGCTTGGTGGGTCCAGGGGTCCTTAGCACAGATACGCAGTATTTT.

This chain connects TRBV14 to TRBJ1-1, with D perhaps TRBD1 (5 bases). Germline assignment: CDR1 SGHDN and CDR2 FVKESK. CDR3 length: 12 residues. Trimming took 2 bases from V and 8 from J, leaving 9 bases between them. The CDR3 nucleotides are TGTGCCAGCAGCCAAATCCGGGGGGAAGCTTTCTTT. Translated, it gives CASSQIRGEAFF.

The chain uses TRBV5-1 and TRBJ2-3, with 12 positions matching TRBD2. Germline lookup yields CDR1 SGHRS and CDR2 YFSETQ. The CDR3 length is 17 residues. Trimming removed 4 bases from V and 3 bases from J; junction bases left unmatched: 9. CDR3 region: CASSARLAGVGTDTQYF. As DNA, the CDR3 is TGCGCCAGCAGCGCCCGACTAGCGGGAGTAGGAACAGATACGCAGTATTTT.

The CDR3 loop is CASSLDPPGGANYGYTF. CDR3 bases: TGTGCCAGCAGTTTAGATCCCCCAGGGGGCGCCAACTATGGCTACACCTTC. The chain couples TRBV27 to TRBJ1-2; 8 nucleotides agree with TRBD1. Germline CDR1 is MNHEY and CDR2 is SMNVEV (reference sequence). This CDR3 is 17 amino acids long. The V segment lost 2 bases and the J segment 2 bases; nucleotides outside the gene matches: 10.

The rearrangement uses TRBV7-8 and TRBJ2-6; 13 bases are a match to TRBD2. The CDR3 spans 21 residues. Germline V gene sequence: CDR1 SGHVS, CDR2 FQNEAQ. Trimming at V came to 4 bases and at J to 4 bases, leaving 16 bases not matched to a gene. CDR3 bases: TGTGCCAGCAGCTCGGGACTAGCGGGATTTTTTGCGGTTTCCGGGGCCAACGTCCTGACTTTC. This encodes CASSSGLAGFFAVSGANVLTF.

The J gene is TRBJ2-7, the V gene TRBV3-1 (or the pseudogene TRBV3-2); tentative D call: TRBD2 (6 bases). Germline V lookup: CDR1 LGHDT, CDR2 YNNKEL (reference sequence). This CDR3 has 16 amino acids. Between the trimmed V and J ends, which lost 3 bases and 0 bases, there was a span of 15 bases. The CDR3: CASSHRAGINSYEQYF. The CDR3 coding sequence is TGTGCCAGCAGCCATCGGGCGGGGATAAACTCCTACGAGCAGTACTTC.

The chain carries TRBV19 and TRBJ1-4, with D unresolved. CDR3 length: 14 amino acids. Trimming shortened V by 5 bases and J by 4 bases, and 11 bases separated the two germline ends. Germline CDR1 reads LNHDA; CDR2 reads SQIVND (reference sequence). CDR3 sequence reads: CASSPSLVNEKLFF. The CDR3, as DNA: TGTGCCAGTAGTCCCTCTCTCGTTAATGAAAAACTGTTTTTT.

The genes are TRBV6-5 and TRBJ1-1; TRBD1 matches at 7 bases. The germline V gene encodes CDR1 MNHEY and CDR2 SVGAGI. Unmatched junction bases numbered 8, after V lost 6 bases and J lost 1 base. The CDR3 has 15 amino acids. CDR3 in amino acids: CASRSRDRRNTEAFF. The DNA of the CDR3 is TGTGCCAGCAGATCTAGGGACAGACGGAACACTGAAGCTTTCTTT.

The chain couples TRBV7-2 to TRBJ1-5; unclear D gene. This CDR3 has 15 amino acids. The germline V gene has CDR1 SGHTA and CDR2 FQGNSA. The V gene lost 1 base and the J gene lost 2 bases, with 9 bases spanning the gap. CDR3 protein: CASSLVPGGNQPQHF. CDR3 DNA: TGTGCCAGCAGCTTAGTCCCGGGAGGCAATCAGCCCCAGCATTTT. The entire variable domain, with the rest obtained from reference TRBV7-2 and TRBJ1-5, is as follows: GAGVSQSPSNKVTEKGKDVELRCDPISGHTALYWYRQSLGQGLEFLIYFQGNSAPDKSGLPSDRFSAERTGGSVSTLTIQRTQQEDSAVYLCASSLVPGGNQPQHFGDGTRLSIL.

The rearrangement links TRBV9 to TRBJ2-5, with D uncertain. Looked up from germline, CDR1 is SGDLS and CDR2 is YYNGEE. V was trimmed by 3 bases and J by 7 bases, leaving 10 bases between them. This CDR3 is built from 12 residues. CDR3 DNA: TGTGCCAGCAGCGCCCCCGGTGGGACCCAGTACTTC. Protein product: CASSAPGGTQYF.

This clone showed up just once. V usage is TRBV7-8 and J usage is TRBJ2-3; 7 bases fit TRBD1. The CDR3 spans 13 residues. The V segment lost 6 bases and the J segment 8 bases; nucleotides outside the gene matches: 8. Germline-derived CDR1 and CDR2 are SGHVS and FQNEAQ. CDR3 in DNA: TGTGCCAGCAGTTCTACAGGGGCCGGTACGCAGTATTTT. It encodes CASSSTGAGTQYF.

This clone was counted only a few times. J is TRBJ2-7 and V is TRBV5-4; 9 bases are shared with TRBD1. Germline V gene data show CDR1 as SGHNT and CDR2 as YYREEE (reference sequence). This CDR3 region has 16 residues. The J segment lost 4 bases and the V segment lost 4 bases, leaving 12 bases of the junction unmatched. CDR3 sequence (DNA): TGTGCCAGCAGCCGAAATTCCGGGACAGGGATATACGAGCAGTACTTC. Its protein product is CASSRNSGTGIYEQYF.

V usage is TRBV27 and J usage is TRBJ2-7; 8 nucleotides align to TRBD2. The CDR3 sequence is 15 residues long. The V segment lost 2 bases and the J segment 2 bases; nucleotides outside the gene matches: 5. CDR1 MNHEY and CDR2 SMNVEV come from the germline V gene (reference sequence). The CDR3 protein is CASSLGGGLTYEQYF. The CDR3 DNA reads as TGTGCCAGCAGTTTAGGCGGGGGGCTTACCTACGAGCAGTACTTC.

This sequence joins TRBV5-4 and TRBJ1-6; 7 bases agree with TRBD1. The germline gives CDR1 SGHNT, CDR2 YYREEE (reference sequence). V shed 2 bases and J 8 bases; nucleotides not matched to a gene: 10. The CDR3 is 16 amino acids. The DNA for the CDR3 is TGTGCCAGCAGCTTTATGGCGGGACAGAAGGATTCACCCCTCCACTTT. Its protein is CASSFMAGQKDSPLHF.

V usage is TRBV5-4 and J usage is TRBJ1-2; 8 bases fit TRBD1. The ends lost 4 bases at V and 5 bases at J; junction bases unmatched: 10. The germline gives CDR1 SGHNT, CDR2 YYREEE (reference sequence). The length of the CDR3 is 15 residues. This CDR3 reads CASSVGTDRGYGYTF. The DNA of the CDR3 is TGTGCCAGCAGCGTGGGAACAGACAGGGGTTATGGCTACACCTTC.

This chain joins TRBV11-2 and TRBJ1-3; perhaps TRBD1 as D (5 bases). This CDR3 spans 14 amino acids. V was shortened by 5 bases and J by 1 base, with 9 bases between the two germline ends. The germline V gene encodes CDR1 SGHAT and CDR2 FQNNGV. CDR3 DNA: TGTGCCAGCAGCAACAGGTATTCTGGAAACACCATATATTTT. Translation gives CASSNRYSGNTIYF.

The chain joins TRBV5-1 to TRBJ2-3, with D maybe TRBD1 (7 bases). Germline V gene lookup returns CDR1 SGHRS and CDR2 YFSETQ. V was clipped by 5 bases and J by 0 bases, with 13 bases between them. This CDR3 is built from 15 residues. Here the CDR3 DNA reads TGCGCCAGCAGGGGAGGACAGGCGAGCACAGATACGCAGTATTTT. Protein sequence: CASRGGQASTDTQYF.

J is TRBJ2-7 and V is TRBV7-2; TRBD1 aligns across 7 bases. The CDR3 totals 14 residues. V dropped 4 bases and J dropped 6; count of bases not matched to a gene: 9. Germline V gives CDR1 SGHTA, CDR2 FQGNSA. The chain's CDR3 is CASSSQQGLLEQYF. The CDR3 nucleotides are TGTGCCAGCAGCTCCCAACAGGGGCTGCTCGAGCAGTACTTC.

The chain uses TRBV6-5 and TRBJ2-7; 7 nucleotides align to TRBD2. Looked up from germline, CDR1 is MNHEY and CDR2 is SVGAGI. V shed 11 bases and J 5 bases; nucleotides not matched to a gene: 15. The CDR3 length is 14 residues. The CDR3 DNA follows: TGTGCCGCAAAGGAGGCGGGAGAGAGCGACGAGCAGTACTTC. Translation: CAAKEAGESDEQYF.

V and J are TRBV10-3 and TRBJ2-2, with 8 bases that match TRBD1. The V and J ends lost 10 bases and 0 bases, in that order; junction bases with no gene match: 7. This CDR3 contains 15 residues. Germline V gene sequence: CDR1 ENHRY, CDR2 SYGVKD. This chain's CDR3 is CATQGTGPNTGELFF. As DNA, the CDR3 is TGTGCCACTCAGGGGACAGGTCCGAACACCGGGGAGCTGTTTTTT.

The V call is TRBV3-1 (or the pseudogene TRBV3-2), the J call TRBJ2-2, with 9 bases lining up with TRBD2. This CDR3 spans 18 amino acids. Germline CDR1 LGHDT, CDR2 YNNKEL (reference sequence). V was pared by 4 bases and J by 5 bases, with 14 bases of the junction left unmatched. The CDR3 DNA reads TGTGCCAGCAGCCGCCAAACGGTGGCGGGGGGGACTACCGGGGAGCTGTTTTTT. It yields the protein CASSRQTVAGGTTGELFF.

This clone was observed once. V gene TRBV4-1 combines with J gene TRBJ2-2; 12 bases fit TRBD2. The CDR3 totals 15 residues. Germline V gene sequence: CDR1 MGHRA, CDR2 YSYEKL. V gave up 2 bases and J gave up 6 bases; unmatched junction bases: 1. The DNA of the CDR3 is TGCGCCAGCAGCCAACCTAGCGGGAGGGCCGGGGAGCTGTTTTTT. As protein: CASSQPSGRAGELFF.

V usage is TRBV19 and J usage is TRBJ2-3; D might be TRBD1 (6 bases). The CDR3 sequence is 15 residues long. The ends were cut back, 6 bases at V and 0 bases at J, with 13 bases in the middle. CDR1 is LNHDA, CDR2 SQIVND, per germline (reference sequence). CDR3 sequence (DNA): TGTGCCAGTAGGCTCGCCGGGACAAGCACAGATACGCAGTATTTT. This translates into CASRLAGTSTDTQYF.

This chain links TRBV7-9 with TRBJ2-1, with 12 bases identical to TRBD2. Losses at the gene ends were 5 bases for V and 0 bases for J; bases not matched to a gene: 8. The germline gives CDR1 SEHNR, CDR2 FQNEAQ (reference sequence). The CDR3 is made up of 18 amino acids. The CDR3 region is CASSPGLAGYSSYNEQFF. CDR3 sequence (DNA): TGTGCCAGCAGCCCTGGACTAGCGGGATATTCCTCCTACAATGAGCAGTTCTTC.

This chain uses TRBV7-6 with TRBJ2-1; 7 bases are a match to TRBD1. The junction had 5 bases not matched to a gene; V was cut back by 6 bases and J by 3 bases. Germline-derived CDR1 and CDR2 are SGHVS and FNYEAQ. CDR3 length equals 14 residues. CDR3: CASSPGQSYNEQFF. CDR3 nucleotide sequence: TGTGCCAGCAGTCCGGGACAGAGCTACAATGAGCAGTTCTTC.

The CDR3 is CAISGQGANTEAFF. CDR3 DNA: TGTGCCATCAGTGGACAGGGGGCTAATACTGAAGCTTTCTTT. The V and J genes are TRBV10-3 and TRBJ1-1, with TRBD1 identical over 10 bases. Germline loops: CDR1 ENHRY, CDR2 SYGVKD. The V segment lost 4 bases and the J segment 5 bases; nucleotides outside the gene matches: 4. This CDR3 has 14 residues.

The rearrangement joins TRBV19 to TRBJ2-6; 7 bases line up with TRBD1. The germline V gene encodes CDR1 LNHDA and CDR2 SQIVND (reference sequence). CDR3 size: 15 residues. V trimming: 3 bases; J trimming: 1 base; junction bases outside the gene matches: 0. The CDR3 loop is CASSMGQSGANVLTF. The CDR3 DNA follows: TGTGCCAGTAGTATGGGACAGTCTGGGGCCAACGTCCTGACTTTC. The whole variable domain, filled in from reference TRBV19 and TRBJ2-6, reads DGGITQSPKYLFRKEGQNVTLSCEQNLNHDAMYWYRQDPGQGLRLIYYSQIVNDFQKGDIAEGYSVSREKKESFPLTVTSAQKNPTAFYLCASSMGQSGANVLTFGAGSRLTVL.

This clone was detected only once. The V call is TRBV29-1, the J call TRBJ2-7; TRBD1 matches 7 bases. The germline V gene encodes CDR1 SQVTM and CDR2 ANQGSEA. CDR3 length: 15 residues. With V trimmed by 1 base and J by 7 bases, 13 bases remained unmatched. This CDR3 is CSVEGDSRTLREQYF. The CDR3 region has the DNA TGCAGCGTTGAAGGGGACAGTAGAACCCTACGGGAGCAGTACTTC.